A selection of T cell receptor beta chains follows, all from one sample in a study of shared clonotypes between healthy human individuals. The repertoire was sequenced with immunoSEQ multiplex PCR; TCRdb's copy has only in-frame clones and lacks some. The table has some 2 million clones, over 85% seen once; the top ten hold 0.13%. The sample taken for sequencing was naive CD4+ T cells sorted from blood. These receptors all come from a man aged 18 to 29 in good health. Each CDR3 is given with its conserved first and last residue. The D gene is left open where the match is weak. Clone sizes are given selectively: once, few, many, or a class where the clone is expanded.

d_call	clone_size	v_call	j_call	cdr3_aa	cdr3_nt
NA	NA	TRBV11-1	TRBJ2-1	CASSSRESSYNEQFF	TGTGCCAGCAGCTCCCGGGAATCCTCCTACAATGAGCAGTTCTTC
NA	NA	TRBV5-1	TRBJ2-5	CASSLSQPQETQYF	TGCGCCAGCAGCTTGTCTCAACCCCAAGAGACCCAGTACTTC
NA	NA	TRBV18	TRBJ1-6	CASSAGADYNSPLHF	TGTGCCAGCTCAGCAGGGGCTGACTATAATTCACCCCTCCACTTT
TRBD1	NA	TRBV19	TRBJ2-5	CASRNMDRGLQETQYF	TGTGCCAGTAGGAACATGGACAGGGGGCTTCAAGAGACCCAGTACTTC
NA	NA	TRBV5-1	TRBJ2-3	CASSETGTDTQYF	TGCGCCAGCAGCGAGACCGGCACAGATACGCAGTATTTT
NA	NA	TRBV7-9	TRBJ2-7	CASSFPGGGSSYEQYF	TGTGCCAGCAGCTTCCCAGGTGGGGGAAGCTCCTACGAGCAGTACTTC
NA	NA	TRBV4-1	TRBJ1-2	CASSQDAGLGSANYGYTF	TGCGCCAGCAGCCAAGATGCGGGGCTAGGATCAGCTAACTATGGCTACACCTTC
TRBD2	NA	TRBV6-1	TRBJ2-7	CASSEAGGTSGILSEQYF	TGTGCCAGCAGTGAAGCGGGCGGGACTAGCGGAATACTAAGCGAGCAGTACTTC
NA	NA	TRBV2	TRBJ1-1	CASRNEGRTEAFF	TGTGCCAGCAGGAACGAGGGGCGCACTGAAGCTTTCTTT
NA	NA	TRBV10-2	TRBJ2-5	CATGGRVGLGETQYF	TGCGCCACCGGGGGTAGGGTCGGGCTTGGAGAGACCCAGTACTTC
TRBD2	NA	TRBV5-1	TRBJ2-7	CASSLPGTRSYEQYF	TGCGCCAGCAGCCTGCCCGGGACTAGGTCATACGAGCAGTACTTC
NA	NA	TRBV6-1	TRBJ1-5	CASSEALGNQPQHF	TGTGCCAGCAGTGAAGCACTGGGCAATCAGCCCCAGCATTTT
NA	NA	TRBV7-2	TRBJ2-5	CASSLDPGSIQETQYF	TGTGCCAGCAGCTTAGACCCCGGGAGTATCCAAGAGACCCAGTACTTC
NA	NA	TRBV25-1	TRBJ2-7	CASRVDGYF	TGTGCCAGCAGAGTCGACGGGTACTTC
NA	NA	TRBV2	TRBJ1-1	CASSEATGGGTEAFF	TGTGCCAGCAGTGAAGCAACCGGGGGCGGCACTGAAGCTTTCTTT
NA	once	TRBV28	TRBJ2-3	CASFSRRAFTSTDTQYF	TGTGCCAGCTTCTCACGGAGGGCTTTTACTAGCACAGATACGCAGTATTTT
TRBD2	NA	TRBV6-1	TRBJ2-4	CASSEAGREYF	TGTGCCAGCAGTGAAGCGGGGAGGGAGTACTTC
NA	NA	TRBV18	TRBJ2-3	CASSPWSGYPSTDTQYF	TGTGCCAGCTCACCATGGTCCGGGTATCCTAGCACAGATACGCAGTATTTT
NA	NA	TRBV6-1	TRBJ2-7	CASSGAGAPYEQYF	TGTGCCAGCAGTGGGGCAGGGGCTCCCTACGAGCAGTACTTC
TRBD2	NA	TRBV30	TRBJ2-2	CAWSTGLAFNTGELFF	TGTGCCTGGAGTACGGGACTAGCGTTTAACACCGGGGAGCTGTTTTTT
NA	NA	TRBV11-2	TRBJ2-7	CASSWDRYFEQYF	TGTGCCAGCAGCTGGGACCGCTACTTCGAGCAGTACTTC
NA	NA	TRBV30	TRBJ1-6	CAWSPPTASNSPLHF	TGTGCCTGGAGCCCCCCGACAGCGTCTAATTCACCCCTCCACTTT
TRBD1	NA	TRBV15	TRBJ2-2	CATSPGQGTTGELFF	TGTGCCACCAGCCCGGGACAGGGTACCACCGGGGAGCTGTTTTTT
TRBD1	once	TRBV6-5	TRBJ2-5	CASRSGGPQETQYF	TGTGCCAGCAGGTCAGGGGGTCCCCAAGAGACCCAGTACTTC
NA	NA	TRBV19	TRBJ1-4	CASSADGRTANEKLFF	TGTGCCAGTAGCGCCGACGGAAGGACGGCTAATGAAAAACTGTTTTTT
TRBD1	NA	TRBV13	TRBJ2-1	CASSQWGPGQAHNEQFF	TGTGCCAGCAGTCAATGGGGTCCGGGACAGGCCCACAATGAGCAGTTCTTC
NA	NA	TRBV2	TRBJ1-1	CASKGGVFAFF	TGTGCCAGCAAGGGGGGCGTGTTCGCTTTCTTT
NA	NA	TRBV27	TRBJ1-6	CASSLNGGSSPLHF	TGTGCCAGCAGTTTAAATGGGGGCAGTTCACCCCTCCACTTT
NA	NA	TRBV11-2	TRBJ2-5	CASSLDGWQETQYF	TGTGCCAGCAGCTTAGATGGCTGGCAAGAGACCCAGTACTTC
NA	NA	TRBV19	TRBJ1-5	CASSKVGVLQPQHF	TGTGCCAGTAGTAAAGTCGGCGTGTTACAGCCCCAGCATTTT
TRBD2	once	TRBV7-2	TRBJ2-5	CASRLGLAGLETQYF	TGTGCCAGCAGACTTGGACTAGCGGGATTAGAGACCCAGTACTTC
NA	NA	TRBV9	TRBJ2-1	CASSVTSRGDEQFF	TGTGCCAGCAGCGTTACTAGCCGGGGCGATGAGCAGTTCTTC
NA	NA	TRBV4-1	TRBJ2-3	CASSQDSAYTDTQYF	TGCGCCAGCAGCCAAGATTCGGCTTACACAGATACGCAGTATTTT
NA	few	TRBV18	TRBJ2-3	CASSPVSTDTQYF	TGTGCCAGCTCACCAGTTAGCACAGATACGCAGTATTTT
TRBD1	NA	TRBV10-3	TRBJ2-3	CAISESLTGTDTQYF	TGTGCCATCAGTGAGTCGTTGACAGGGACAGATACGCAGTATTTT
NA	NA	TRBV4-3	TRBJ2-3	CASSQGARKADTQYF	TGCGCCAGCAGCCAAGGGGCTAGGAAAGCAGATACGCAGTATTTT
TRBD2	NA	TRBV9	TRBJ2-3	CVSSWGGLAGTDTQYF	TGTGTCAGCAGCTGGGGAGGACTAGCGGGGACAGATACGCAGTATTTT
TRBD1	NA	TRBV6-1	TRBJ1-5	CASSGQGAYNQPQHF	TGTGCCAGCAGTGGACAGGGGGCATACAATCAGCCCCAGCATTTT
NA	NA	TRBV15	TRBJ1-6	CATRPGVDYNSPLHF	TGTGCCACCAGGCCAGGGGTGGACTATAATTCACCCCTCCACTTT
NA	NA	TRBV10-1	TRBJ1-5	CASSEDTGGPQHF	TGCGCCAGCAGTGAGGACACCGGGGGGCCCCAGCATTTT
TRBD2	NA	TRBV10-3	TRBJ2-7	CAISESGTTYEQYF	TGTGCCATCAGTGAGTCTGGGACTACTTACGAGCAGTACTTC
NA	NA	TRBV30	TRBJ1-4	CAWSVGGMVHEKLFF	TGTGCCTGGAGTGTCGGGGGAATGGTGCATGAAAAACTGTTTTTT
NA	NA	TRBV9	TRBJ1-2	CASSVTSSQNYGYTF	TGTGCCAGCAGCGTAACGAGCTCTCAAAACTATGGCTACACCTTC
NA	NA	TRBV27	TRBJ1-1	CASSLGRALEAFF	TGTGCCAGCAGTTTGGGGAGGGCGTTGGAAGCTTTCTTT
NA	NA	TRBV5-1	TRBJ1-2	CASSLAPTGLNYGYTF	TGCGCCAGCAGCTTGGCTCCGACAGGCCTAAACTATGGCTACACCTTC
TRBD1	NA	TRBV5-4	TRBJ2-5	CASSVTGAGETQYF	TGTGCCAGCAGCGTGACAGGGGCGGGAGAGACCCAGTACTTC
NA	NA	TRBV19	TRBJ1-1	CASSIVAGLWTEAFF	TGTGCCAGTAGTATAGTAGCGGGACTCTGGACTGAAGCTTTCTTT
NA	NA	TRBV5-1	TRBJ2-3	CASSLRPSTDTQYF	TGCGCCAGCAGCCTCCGGCCGTCCACAGATACGCAGTATTTT
NA	NA	TRBV7-2	TRBJ2-7	CASSSEGRSPSYEQYF	TGTGCCAGCAGCTCGGAGGGACGGTCCCCCTCCTACGAGCAGTACTTC
NA	NA	TRBV7-2	TRBJ2-3	CASSLVGSLDTQYF	TGTGCCAGCAGCTTAGTCGGGAGCTTAGATACGCAGTATTTT
NA	NA	TRBV5-5	TRBJ2-7	CASSPQPTYEQYF	TGTGCCAGCAGCCCCCAACCTACCTACGAGCAGTACTTC
NA	NA	TRBV6-1	TRBJ1-3	CASGEYSGNTIYF	TGTGCCAGCGGGGAATACTCTGGAAACACCATATATTTT
NA	NA	TRBV2	TRBJ1-1	CASSEAQGNTEAFF	TGTGCCAGCAGTGAAGCCCAGGGGAACACTGAAGCTTTCTTT
NA	NA	TRBV2	TRBJ1-6	CATKTRGNSPLHF	TGTGCCACGAAGACCAGGGGTAATTCACCCCTCCACTTT
TRBD1	NA	TRBV28	TRBJ1-5	CASSTTQGAGQPQHF	TGTGCCAGCAGTACCACCCAGGGGGCCGGTCAGCCCCAGCATTTT